The entry below gives a single T cell receptor beta chain sequence along with its context. The data stem from a study of beta chain features in type 1 diabetes. About the study: Healthy donors and patients showed comparable age, gender and cell yields.

The germline V gene has CDR1 LNHDA and CDR2 SQIVND (reference sequence). The CDR3 runs to 15 residues. Trimming removed 2 bases from V and 1 base from J, with 9 bases in between. The entirety of the isolated RNA underwent reverse transcription, so expressed TCRB transcripts were sequenced. Sequencing used immunoSEQ multiplex PCR; TCRdb keeps in-frame clones, though not all of them. Here the sample spans about 130,000 clones, about 8.7% being singletons. The sequencing input was central memory CD4+ T cells from blood. This TCR was recovered from a man aged 18 to 29 in good health. This sequence joins TRBV19 and TRBJ1-5, with D hard to call. The CDR3: CASSISGLSNQPQHF. CDR3 nucleotide sequence: TGTGCCAGTAGTATATCGGGTTTGAGCAATCAGCCCCAGCATTTT.